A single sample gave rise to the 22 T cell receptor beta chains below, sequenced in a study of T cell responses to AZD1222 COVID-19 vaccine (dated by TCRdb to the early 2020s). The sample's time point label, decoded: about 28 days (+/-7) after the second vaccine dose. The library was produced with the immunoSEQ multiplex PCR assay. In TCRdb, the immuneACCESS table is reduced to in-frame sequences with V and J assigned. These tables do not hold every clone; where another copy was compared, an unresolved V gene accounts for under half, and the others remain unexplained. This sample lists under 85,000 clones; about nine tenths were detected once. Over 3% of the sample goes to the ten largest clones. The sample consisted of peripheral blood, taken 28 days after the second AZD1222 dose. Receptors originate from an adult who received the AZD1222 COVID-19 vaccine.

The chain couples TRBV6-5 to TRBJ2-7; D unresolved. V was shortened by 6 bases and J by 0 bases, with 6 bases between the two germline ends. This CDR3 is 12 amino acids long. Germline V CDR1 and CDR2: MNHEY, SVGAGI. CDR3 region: CASRAPSYEQYF. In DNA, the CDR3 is TGTGCCAGCAGGGCCCCCTCCTACGAGCAGTACTTC.

Written as DNA, the CDR3 is TGTGCCAGCAGCCCCCCAGGGCATGGCTACACCTTC. Protein: CASSPPGHGYTF. The V gene is TRBV11-3, the J gene TRBJ1-2; D is possibly TRBD1 (5 bases). V lost 5 bases and J 6 bases, leaving 10 bases between the germline ends. Per the germline V gene, CDR1 is SGHNT and CDR2 is YENEEA. The CDR3 has 12 amino acids. Full variable domain (missing parts from reference TRBV11-3 and TRBJ1-2): EAGVVQSPRYKIIEKKQPVAFWCNPISGHNTLYWYLQNLGQGPELLIRYENEEAVDDSQLPKDRFSAERLKGVDSTLKIQPAELGDSAVYLCASSPPGHGYTFGSGTRLTVV.

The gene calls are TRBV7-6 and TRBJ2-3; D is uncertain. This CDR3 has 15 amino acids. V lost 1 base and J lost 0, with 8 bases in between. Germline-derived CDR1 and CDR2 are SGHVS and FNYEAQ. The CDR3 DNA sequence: TGTGCCAGCAGCTTAGGGACCACTAGCACAGATACGCAGTATTTT. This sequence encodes CASSLGTTSTDTQYF.

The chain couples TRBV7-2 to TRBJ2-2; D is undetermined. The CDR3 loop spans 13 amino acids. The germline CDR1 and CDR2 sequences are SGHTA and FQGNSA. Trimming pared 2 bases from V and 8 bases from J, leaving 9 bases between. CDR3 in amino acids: CASSLFWGGELFF. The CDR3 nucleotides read TGTGCCAGCAGCTTATTTTGGGGTGGGGAGCTGTTTTTT.

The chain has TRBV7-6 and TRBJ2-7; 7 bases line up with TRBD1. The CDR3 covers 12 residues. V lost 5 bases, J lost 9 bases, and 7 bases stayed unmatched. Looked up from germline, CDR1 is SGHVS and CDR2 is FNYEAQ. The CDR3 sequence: CASSRDREVQYF. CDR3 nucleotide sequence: TGTGCCAGCAGCAGAGACAGGGAAGTGCAGTACTTC.

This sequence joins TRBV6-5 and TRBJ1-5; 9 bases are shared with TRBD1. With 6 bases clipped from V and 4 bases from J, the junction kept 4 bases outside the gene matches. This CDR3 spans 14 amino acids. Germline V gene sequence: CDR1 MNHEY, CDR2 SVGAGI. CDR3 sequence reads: CASREGQGNQPQHF. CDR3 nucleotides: TGTGCCAGCAGGGAGGGACAGGGAAATCAGCCCCAGCATTTT.

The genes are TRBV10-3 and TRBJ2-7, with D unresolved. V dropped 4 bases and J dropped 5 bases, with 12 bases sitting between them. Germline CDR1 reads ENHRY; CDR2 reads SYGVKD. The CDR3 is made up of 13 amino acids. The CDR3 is CAISVEVFDEQYF. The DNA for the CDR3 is TGTGCCATCAGTGTAGAAGTCTTTGACGAGCAGTACTTC.

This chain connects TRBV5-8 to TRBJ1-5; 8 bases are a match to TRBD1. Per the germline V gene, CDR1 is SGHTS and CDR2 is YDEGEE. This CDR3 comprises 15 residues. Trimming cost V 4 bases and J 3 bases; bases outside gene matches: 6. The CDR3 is CASSRTGSPNQPQHF. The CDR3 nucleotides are TGTGCCAGCAGCCGGACAGGGAGCCCCAATCAGCCCCAGCATTTT.

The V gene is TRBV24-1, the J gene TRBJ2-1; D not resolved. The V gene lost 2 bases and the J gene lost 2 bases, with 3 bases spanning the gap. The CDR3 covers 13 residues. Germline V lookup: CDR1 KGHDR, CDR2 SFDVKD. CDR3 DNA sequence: TGTGCCACCAGTGATTGGACCTACAATGAGCAGTTCTTC. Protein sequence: CATSDWTYNEQFF.

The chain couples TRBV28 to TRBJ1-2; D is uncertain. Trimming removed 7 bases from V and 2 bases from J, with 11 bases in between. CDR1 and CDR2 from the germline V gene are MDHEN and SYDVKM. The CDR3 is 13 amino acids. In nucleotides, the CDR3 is TGTGCCAGCATGAGCGGGGTAAACTATGGCTACACCTTC. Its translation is CASMSGVNYGYTF.

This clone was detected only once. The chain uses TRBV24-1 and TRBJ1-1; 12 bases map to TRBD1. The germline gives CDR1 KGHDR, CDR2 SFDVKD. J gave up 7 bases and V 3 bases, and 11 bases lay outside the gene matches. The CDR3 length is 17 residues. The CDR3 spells CATSDAGTGGAAIEAFF. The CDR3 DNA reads TGTGCCACCAGTGATGCCGGGACAGGGGGCGCAGCTATTGAAGCTTTCTTT.

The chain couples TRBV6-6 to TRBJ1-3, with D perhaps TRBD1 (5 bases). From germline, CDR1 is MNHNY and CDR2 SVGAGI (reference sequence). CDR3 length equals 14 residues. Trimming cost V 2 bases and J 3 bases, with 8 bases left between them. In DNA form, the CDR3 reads TGTGCCAGCAGTTACCCAGGGTATGGAAACACCATATATTTT. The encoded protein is CASSYPGYGNTIYF.

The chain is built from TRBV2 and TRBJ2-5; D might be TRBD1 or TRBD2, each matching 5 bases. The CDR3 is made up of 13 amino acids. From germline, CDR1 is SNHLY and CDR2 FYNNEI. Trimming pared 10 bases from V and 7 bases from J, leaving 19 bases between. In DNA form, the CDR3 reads TGTGCCACAAGCAGGTTTCAGAGGGGGACCCAGTACTTC. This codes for CATSRFQRGTQYF.

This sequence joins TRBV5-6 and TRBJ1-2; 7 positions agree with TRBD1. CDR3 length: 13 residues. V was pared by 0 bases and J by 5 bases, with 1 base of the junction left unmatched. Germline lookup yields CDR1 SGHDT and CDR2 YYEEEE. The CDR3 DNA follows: TGTGCCAGCAGCTTGGACAGGGGATATGGCTACACCTTC. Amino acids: CASSLDRGYGYTF. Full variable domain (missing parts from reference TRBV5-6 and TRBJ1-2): DAGVTQSPTHLIKTRGQQVTLRCSPKSGHDTVSWYQQALGQGPQFIFQYYEEEERQRGNFPDRFSGHQFPNYSSELNVNALLLGDSALYLCASSLDRGYGYTFGSGTRLTVV.

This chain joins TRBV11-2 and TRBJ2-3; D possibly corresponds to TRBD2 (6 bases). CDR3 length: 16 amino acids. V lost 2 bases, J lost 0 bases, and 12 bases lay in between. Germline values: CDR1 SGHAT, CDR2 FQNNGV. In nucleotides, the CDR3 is TGTGCCAGCAGCTTACTCCGCGGGGTCAGCACAGATACGCAGTATTTT. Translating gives CASSLLRGVSTDTQYF. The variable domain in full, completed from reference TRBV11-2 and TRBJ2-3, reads EAGVAQSPRYKIIEKRQSVAFWCNPISGHATLYWYQQILGQGPKLLIQFQNNGVVDDSQLPKDRFSAERLKGVDSTLKIQPAKLEDSAVYLCASSLLRGVSTDTQYFGPGTRLTVL.

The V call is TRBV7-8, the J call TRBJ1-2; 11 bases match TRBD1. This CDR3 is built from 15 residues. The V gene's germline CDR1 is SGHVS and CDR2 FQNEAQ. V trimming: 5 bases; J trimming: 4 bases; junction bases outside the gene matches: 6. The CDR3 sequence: CASSQGQGDVYGYTF. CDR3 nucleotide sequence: TGTGCCAGCAGCCAGGGACAGGGGGACGTCTATGGCTACACCTTC. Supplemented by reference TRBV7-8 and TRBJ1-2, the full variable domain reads GAGVSQSPRYKVAKRGQDVALRCDPISGHVSLFWYQQALGQGPEFLTYFQNEAQLDKSGLPSDRFFAERPEGSVSTLKIQRTQQEDSAVYLCASSQGQGDVYGYTFGSGTRLTVV.

The CDR3 region has the DNA TGTGCCAGCCTACGGGACAGGGCGGCTGAAGCTTTCTTT. Translation: CASLRDRAAEAFF. V is TRBV2 and J is TRBJ1-1; 9 positions agree with TRBD1. The CDR3 sequence is 13 residues long. V shed 8 bases, J shed 6 bases, and the junction held 7 bases outside the gene matches. CDR1 and CDR2 from the germline V gene are SNHLY and FYNNEI.

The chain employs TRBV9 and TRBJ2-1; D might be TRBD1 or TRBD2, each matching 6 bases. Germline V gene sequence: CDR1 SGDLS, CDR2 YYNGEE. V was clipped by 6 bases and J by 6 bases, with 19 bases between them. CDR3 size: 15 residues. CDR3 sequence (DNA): TGTGCCAGCAACGAGGGGGAGGTAGGGTCCAATGAGCAGTTCTTC. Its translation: CASNEGEVGSNEQFF.

CDR3 in DNA: TGTGCCAGCAGCTTGACGAGACTAGCGGGGCAAGAGACCCAGTACTTC. The encoded protein is CASSLTRLAGQETQYF. The chain combines TRBV7-2 with TRBJ2-5; TRBD2 agrees at 11 bases. The CDR3 runs to 16 residues. Germline CDR1 is SGHTA and CDR2 is FQGNSA. Germline trimming cut 3 bases from V and 2 bases from J; bases unmatched to any gene: 5.

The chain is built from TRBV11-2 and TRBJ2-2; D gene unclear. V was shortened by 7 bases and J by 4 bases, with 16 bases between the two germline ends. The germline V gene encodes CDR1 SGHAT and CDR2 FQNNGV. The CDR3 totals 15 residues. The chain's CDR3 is CASNIFSRSTGELFF. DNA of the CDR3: TGTGCCAGCAACATTTTCAGCAGAAGCACCGGGGAGCTGTTTTTT.

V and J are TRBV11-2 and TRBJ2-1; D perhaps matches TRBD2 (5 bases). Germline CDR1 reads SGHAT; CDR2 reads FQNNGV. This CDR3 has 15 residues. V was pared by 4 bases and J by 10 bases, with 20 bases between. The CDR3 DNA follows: TGTGCCAGCAGCTCCCTGGAGGCGTACAACTACGAGCAGTTCTTC. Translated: CASSSLEAYNYEQFF. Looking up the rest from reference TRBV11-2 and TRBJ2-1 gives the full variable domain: EAGVAQSPRYKIIEKRQSVAFWCNPISGHATLYWYQQILGQGPKLLIQFQNNGVVDDSQLPKDRFSAERLKGVDSTLKIQPAKLEDSAVYLCASSSLEAYNYEQFFGPGTRLTVL.

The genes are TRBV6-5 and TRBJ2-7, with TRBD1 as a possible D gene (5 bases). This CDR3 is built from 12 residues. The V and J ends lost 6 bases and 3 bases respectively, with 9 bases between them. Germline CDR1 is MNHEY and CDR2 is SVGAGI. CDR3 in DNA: TGTGCCAGCAGGATAGACAGCTACGAGCAGTACTTC. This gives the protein CASRIDSYEQYF.